This entry concerns a single TCR beta chain. The data were produced by immunoSEQ multiplex PCR, yet TCRdb's version contains in-frame clones alone and is incomplete. The data contain 100,000 to 150,000 clones, around 90% of them singletons. The data were obtained in a study of T cell responses to AZD1222 COVID-19 vaccine. The CDR3 extends over 13 amino acids. The germline V gene has CDR1 MDHEN and CDR2 SYDVKM. Trimming took 6 bases from V and 0 from J, leaving 9 bases between them. This TCR was recovered from an adult in good health. The chain links TRBV28 to TRBJ2-7, with D maybe TRBD2 (5 bases). Sample: peripheral blood, taken on day 0 of AZD1222 vaccination. The DNA for the CDR3 is TGTGCCAGCAGATTAGCGAACTCCTACGAGCAGTACTTC. Its protein is CASRLANSYEQYF.